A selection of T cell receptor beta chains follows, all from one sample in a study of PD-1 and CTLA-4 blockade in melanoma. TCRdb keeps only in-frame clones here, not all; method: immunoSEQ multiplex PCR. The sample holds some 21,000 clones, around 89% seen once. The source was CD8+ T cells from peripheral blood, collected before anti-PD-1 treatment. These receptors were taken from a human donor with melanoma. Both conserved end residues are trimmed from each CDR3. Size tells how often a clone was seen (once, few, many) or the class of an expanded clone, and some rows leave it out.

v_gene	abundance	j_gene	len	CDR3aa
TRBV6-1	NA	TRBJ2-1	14	ASSEVEYGSYNEQF
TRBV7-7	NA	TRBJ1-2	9	ALSGPGGYT
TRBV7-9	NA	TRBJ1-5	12	ASSRGDSNQPQH
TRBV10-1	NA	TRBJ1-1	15	ASSPRGSVPGVAEAF
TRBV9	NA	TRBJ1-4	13	ASSLRQGLTEKLF
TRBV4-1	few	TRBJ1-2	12	ASSHEDIGDGYT
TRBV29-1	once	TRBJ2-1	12	SVSGTGGSDEQF
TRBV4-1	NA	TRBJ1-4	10	ASSPDSEKLF
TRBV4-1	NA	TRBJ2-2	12	ASSQLSNTGELF
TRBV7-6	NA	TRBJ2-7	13	ASSLYVSGADEQY
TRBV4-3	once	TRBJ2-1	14	ASSQDSGGAYNEQF
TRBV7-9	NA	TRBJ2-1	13	ASSLGQGSLDEQF
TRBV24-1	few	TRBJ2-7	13	ATSDSVTGYGEQY
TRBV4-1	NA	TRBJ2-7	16	ASSQDLMRGQPPYEQY
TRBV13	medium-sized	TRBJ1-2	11	ASSPLQGYGYT
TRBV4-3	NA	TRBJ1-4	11	ASSQLQVEKLF
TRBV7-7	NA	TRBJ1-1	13	ASSSKETGGVRTF
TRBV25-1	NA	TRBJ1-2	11	ASSEYGENGYT
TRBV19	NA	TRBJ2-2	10	ASSISTGELF
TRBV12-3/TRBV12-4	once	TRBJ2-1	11	ASQMGAGNEQF
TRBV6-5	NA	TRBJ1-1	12	ASSSSGGGTEAF
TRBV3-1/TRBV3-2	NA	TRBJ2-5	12	ASSPDRAQETQY
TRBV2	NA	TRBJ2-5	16	ASSESGTSGGAQETQY
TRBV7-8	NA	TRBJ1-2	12	ASSQDSSNYGYT
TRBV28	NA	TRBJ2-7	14	ASSLSKSGTDYEQY
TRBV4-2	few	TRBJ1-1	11	ASSLGQGAEAF
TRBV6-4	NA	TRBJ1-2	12	ASSADPTNYGYT
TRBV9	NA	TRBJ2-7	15	ASSASPIAGSVWEQY
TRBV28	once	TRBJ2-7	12	ASSQGGERYEQY
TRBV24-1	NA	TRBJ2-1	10	ATTGHGLEQF
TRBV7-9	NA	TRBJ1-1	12	ASSTSGGRTEAF
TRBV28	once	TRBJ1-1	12	ASSDWGKEAEAF
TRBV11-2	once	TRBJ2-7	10	ASSPDSYEQY
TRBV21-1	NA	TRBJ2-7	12	ASSKPRGAYEQY
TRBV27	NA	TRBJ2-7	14	ASSLNWDSASYEQY
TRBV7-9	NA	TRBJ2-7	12	ASSPPDTSYEQY
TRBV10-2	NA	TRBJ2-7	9	ASSEGYEQY
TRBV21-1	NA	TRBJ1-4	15	ASNTPDRRHRSEKLF
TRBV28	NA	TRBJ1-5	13	ASSFGRGYGQPQH
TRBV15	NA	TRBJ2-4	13	ATSSDEGAKNIQY
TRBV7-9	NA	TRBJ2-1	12	ASSLVWDRGEQF
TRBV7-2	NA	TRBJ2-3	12	ASSSGGSSDTQY
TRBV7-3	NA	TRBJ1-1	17	ASSLLERWGASEATEAF